This T cell receptor (beta chain) emerged from a study of T-cell memory formation after mild COVID-19. Whole-study context: Clustering of TCRs was largely donor specific.

TCRdb re-called the 5' RACE reads with MiXCR, one entry per CDR3 protein. In the table there are 560,000 or so distinct CDR3 sequences, roughly a sixth of which are singletons. Germline lookup yields CDR1 SEHNR and CDR2 FQNEAQ (reference sequence). Trimming removed 2 bases from V and 0 bases from J, with 10 bases in between. The CDR3 extends over 15 amino acids. Study-wide findings and caveats: Clones contracting day 15 to 85 were balanced CD4/CD8; later expanders leaned CD4+.

The sample holds a few counts of this clonotype. Antigen: not known. V is TRBV7-9 and J is TRBJ1-1; D may be TRBD1 (6 bases). Sample: PBMCs or a T cell subset sorted from them (not recorded which). This TCR derives from an adult woman who had mild COVID-19 (a few samples of this study predate the infection). Cell type and time point are not known. The CDR3 is CASSLSTGMNTEAFF. The DNA of the CDR3 is TGTGCCAGCAGCTTATCTACAGGGATGAACACTGAAGCTTTCTTT.